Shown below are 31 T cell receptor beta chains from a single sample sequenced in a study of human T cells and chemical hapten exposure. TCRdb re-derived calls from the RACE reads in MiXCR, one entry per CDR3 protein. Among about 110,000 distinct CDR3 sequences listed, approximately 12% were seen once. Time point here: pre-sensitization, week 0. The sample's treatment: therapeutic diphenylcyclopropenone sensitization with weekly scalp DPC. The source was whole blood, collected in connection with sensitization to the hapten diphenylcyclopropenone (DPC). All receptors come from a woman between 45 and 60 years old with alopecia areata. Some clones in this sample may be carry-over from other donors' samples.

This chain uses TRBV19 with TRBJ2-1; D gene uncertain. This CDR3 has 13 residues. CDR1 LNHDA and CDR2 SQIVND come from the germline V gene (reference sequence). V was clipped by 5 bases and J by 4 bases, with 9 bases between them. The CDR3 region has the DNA TGTGCCAGTAGTTCCCTAAGGTACAATGAGCAGTTCTTC. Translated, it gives CASSSLRYNEQFF.

The chain's CDR3 is CASSQEVEGEQFF. The CDR3 region has the DNA TGCGCCAGCAGCCAAGAGGTGGAGGGTGAGCAGTTCTTC. V usage is TRBV4-3 and J usage is TRBJ2-1; perhaps TRBD2 as D (6 bases). This CDR3 comprises 13 residues. Trimming took 0 bases from V and 9 from J, leaving 9 bases between them. The germline gives CDR1 LGHNA, CDR2 YSLEER.

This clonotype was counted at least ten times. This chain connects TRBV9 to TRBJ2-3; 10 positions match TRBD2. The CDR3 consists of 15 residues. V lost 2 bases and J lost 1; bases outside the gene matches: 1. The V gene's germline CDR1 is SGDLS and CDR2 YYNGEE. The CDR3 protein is CASSVLAGGTDTQYF. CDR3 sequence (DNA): TGTGCCAGCAGCGTGCTAGCGGGGGGCACAGATACGCAGTATTTT.

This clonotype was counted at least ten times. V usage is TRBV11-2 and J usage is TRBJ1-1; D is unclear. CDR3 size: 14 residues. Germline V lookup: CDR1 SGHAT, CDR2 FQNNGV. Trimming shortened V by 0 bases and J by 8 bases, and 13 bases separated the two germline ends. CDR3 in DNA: TGTGCCAGCAGCTTAGATCCCTTCCCGATGGAAGCTTTCTTT. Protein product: CASSLDPFPMEAFF.

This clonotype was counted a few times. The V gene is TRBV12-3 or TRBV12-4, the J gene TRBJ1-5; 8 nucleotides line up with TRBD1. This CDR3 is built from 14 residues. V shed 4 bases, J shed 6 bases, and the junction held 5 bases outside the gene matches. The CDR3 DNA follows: TGTGCCAGCAGTTCTCAGGGGGCCCCTCAGCCCCAGCATTTT. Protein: CASSSQGAPQPQHF.

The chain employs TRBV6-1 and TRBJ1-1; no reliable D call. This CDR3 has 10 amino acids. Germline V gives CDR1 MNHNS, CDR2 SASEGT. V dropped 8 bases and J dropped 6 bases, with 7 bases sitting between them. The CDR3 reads CASSWAEAFF. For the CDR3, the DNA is TGTGCCAGCTCGTGGGCTGAAGCTTTCTTT.

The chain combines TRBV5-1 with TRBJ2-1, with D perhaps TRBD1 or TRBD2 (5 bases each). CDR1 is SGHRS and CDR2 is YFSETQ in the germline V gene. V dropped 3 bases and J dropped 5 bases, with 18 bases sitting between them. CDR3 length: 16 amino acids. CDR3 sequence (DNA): TGCGCCAGCAGCTCGGGCAATCGGGGCAAAAACAATGAGCAGTTCTTC. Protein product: CASSSGNRGKNNEQFF. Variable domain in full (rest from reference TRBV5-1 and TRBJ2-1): KAGVTQTPRYLIKTRGQQVTLSCSPISGHRSVSWYQQTPGQGLQFLFEYFSETQRNKGNFPGRFSGRQFSNSRSEMNVSTLELGDSALYLCASSSGNRGKNNEQFFGPGTRLTVL.

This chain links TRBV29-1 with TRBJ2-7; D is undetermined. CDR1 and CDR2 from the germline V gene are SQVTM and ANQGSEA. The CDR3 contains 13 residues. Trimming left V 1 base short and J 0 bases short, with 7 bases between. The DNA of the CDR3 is TGCAGCGTTGAAGGTCAAGACTCCTACGAGCAGTACTTC. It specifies CSVEGQDSYEQYF.

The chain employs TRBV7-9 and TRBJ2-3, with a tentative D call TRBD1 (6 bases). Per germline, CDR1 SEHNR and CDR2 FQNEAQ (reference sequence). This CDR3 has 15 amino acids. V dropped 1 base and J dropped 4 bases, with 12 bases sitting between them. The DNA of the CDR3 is TGTGCCAGCAGCTTAGGCTCGCCAGGGGCAGATACGCAGTATTTT. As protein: CASSLGSPGADTQYF. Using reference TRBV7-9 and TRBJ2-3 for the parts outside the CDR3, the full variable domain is DTGVSQNPRHKITKRGQNVTFRCDPISEHNRLYWYRQTLGQGPEFLTYFQNEAQLEKSRLLSDRFSAERPKGSFSTLEIQRTEQGDSAMYLCASSLGSPGADTQYFGPGTRLTVL.

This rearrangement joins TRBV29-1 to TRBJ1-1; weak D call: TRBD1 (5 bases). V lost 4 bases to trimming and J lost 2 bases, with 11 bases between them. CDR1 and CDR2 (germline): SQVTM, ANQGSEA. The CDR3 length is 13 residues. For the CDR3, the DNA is TGCAGCGTTGTAAGGCAGGGAAACACTGAAGCTTTCTTT. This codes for CSVVRQGNTEAFF.

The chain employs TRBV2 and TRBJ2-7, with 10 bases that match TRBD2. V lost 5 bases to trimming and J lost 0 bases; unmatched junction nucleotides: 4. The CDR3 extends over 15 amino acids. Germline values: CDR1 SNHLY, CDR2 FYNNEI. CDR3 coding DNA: TGTGCCAGCAGTTGGACTAGCGGCAGCTCCTACGAGCAGTACTTC. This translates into CASSWTSGSSYEQYF.

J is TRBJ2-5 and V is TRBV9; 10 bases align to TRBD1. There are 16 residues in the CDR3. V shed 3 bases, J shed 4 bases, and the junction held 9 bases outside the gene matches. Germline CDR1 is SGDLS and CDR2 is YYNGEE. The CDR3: CASSAFGTGVGETQYF. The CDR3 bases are TGTGCCAGCAGCGCATTCGGGACAGGGGTAGGAGAGACCCAGTACTTC.

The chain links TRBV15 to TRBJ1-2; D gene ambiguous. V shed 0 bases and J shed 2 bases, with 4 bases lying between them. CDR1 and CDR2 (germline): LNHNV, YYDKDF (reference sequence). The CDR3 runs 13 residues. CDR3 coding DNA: TGTGCCACCAGCAGAGATGGGAACTATGGCTACACCTTC. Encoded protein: CATSRDGNYGYTF.

The CDR3 DNA reads TGCAGCTCTCATGTGGCGGTCTCCGCCTACAATGAGCAGTTCTTC. Its translation: CSSHVAVSAYNEQFF. The rearrangement joins TRBV29-1 to TRBJ2-1; D is uncertain. Germline-derived CDR1 and CDR2 are SQVTM and ANQGSEA. CDR3 length equals 15 residues. V dropped 8 bases and J dropped 2 bases, with 19 bases sitting between them.

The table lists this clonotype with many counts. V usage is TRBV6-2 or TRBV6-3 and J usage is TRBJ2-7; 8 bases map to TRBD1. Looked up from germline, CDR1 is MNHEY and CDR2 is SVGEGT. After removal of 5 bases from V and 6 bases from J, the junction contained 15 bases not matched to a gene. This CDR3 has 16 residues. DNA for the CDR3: TGTGCCAGCAGTCTCCTGACAGGGGCCTCTTCGGCCGAGCAGTACTTC. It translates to CASSLLTGASSAEQYF.

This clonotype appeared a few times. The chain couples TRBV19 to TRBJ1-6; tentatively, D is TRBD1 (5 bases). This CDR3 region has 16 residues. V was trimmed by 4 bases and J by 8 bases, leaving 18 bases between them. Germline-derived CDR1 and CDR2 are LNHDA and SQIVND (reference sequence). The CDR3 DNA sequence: TGTGCCAGTAGTAGGGCTTCAGGGCTGCAGGATTCACCCCTCCACTTT. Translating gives CASSRASGLQDSPLHF. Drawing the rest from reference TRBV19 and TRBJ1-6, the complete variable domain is DGGITQSPKYLFRKEGQNVTLSCEQNLNHDAMYWYRQDPGQGLRLIYYSQIVNDFQKGDIAEGYSVSREKKESFPLTVTSAQKNPTAFYLCASSRASGLQDSPLHFGNGTRLTVT.

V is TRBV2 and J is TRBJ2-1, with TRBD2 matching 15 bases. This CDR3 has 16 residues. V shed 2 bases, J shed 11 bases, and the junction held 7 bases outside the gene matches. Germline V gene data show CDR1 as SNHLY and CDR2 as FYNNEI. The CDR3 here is CASSEPPGLAGGKQFF. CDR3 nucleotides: TGTGCCAGCAGTGAACCTCCGGGACTAGCGGGAGGCAAGCAGTTCTTC.

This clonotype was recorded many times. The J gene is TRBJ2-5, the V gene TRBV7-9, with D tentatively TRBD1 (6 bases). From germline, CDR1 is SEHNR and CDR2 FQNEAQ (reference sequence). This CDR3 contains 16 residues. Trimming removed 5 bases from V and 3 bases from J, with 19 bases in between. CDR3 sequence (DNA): TGTGCCAGCAGCACCGAGAGGGACACCCCCGAAGAGACCCAGTACTTC. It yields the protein CASSTERDTPEETQYF.

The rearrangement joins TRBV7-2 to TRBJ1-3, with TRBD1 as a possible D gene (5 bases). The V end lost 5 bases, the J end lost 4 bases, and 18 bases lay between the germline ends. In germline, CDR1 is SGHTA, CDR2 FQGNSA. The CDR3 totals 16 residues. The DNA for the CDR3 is TGTGCCAGCAGCAGCAGACAGTCCGTCGCCGGAAACACCATATATTTT. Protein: CASSSRQSVAGNTIYF.

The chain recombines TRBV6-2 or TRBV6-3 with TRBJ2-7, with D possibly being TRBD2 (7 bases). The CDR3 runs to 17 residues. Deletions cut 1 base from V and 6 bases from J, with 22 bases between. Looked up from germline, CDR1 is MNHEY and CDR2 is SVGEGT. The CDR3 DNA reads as TGTGCCAGCAGTTACTTACGACAGGCTGGTGGCGGGGGCGAGCAGTACTTC. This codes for CASSYLRQAGGGGEQYF.

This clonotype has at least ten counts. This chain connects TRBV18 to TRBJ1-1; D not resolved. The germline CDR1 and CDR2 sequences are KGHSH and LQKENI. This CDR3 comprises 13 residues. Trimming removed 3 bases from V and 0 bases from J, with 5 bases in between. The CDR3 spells CASSPNMNTEAFF. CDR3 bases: TGTGCCAGCTCACCTAATATGAACACTGAAGCTTTCTTT.

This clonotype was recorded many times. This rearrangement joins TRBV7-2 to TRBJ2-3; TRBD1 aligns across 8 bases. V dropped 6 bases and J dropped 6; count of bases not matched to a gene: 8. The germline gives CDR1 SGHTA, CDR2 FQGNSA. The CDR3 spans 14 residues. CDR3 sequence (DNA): TGTGCCAGCAGGCAAGACAGGGGCGGGGATACGCAGTATTTT. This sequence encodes CASRQDRGGDTQYF.

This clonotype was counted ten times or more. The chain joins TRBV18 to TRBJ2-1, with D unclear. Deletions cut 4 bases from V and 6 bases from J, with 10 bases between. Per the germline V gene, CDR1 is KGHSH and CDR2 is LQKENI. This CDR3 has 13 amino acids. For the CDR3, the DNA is TGTGCCAGCTCACACAGACGTGGCAATGAGCAGTTCTTC. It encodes CASSHRRGNEQFF.

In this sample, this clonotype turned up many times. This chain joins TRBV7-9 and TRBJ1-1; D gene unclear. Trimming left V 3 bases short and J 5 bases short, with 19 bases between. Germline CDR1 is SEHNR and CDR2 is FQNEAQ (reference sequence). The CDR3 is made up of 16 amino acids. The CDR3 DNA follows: TGTGCCAGCAGCTTCTCGACGGCAACGGGAGGGACTGAAGCTTTCTTT. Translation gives CASSFSTATGGTEAFF.

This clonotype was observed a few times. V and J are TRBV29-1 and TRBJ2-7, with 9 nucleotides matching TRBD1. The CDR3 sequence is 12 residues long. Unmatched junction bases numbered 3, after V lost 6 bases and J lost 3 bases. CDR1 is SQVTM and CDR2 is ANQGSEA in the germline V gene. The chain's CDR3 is CSVGDRDYEQYF. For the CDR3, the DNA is TGCAGCGTGGGGGACAGGGACTACGAGCAGTACTTC.

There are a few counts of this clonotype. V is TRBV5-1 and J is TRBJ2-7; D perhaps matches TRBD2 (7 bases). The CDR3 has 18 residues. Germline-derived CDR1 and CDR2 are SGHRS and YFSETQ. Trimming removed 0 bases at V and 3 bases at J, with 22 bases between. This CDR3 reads CASSLVPAGALRDYEQYF. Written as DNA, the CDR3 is TGCGCCAGCAGCTTGGTCCCCGCGGGGGCCTTACGAGACTACGAGCAGTACTTC. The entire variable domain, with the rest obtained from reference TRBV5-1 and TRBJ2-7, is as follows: KAGVTQTPRYLIKTRGQQVTLSCSPISGHRSVSWYQQTPGQGLQFLFEYFSETQRNKGNFPGRFSGRQFSNSRSEMNVSTLELGDSALYLCASSLVPAGALRDYEQYFGPGTRLTVT.

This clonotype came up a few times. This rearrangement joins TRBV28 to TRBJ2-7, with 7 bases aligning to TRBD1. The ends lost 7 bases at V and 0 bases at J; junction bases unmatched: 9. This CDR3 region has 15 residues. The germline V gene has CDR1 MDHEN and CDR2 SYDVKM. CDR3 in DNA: TGTGCCAGCATTGCTCGGACAGGCAGCTCCTACGAGCAGTACTTC. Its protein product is CASIARTGSSYEQYF.

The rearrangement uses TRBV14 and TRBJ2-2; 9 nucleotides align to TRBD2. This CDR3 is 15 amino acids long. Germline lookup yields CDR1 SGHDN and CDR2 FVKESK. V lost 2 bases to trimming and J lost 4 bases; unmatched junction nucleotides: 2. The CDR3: CASSQSSGTTGELFF. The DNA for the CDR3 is TGTGCCAGCAGCCAATCTAGCGGGACCACCGGGGAGCTGTTTTTT.

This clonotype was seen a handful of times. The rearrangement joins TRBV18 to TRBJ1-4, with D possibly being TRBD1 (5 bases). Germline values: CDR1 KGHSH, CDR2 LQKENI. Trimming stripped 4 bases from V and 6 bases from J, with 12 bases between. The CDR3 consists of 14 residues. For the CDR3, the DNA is TGTGCCAGCTCACTTTCCACGGGGGATGAAAAACTGTTTTTT. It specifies CASSLSTGDEKLFF.

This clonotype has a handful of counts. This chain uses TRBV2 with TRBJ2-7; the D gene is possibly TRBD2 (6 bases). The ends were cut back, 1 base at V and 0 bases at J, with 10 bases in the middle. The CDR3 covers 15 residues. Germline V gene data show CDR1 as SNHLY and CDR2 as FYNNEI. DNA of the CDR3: TGTGCCAGCAGTGAAGAGCGGGCGAGCTCCTACGAGCAGTACTTC. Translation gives CASSEERASSYEQYF.

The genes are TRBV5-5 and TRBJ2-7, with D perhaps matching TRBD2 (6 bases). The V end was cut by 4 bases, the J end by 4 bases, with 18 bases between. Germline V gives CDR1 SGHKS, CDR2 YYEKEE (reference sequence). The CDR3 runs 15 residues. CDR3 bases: TGTGCCAGCAGCCCTAGGACTACCGGTCGGTACGAGCAGTACTTC. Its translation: CASSPRTTGRYEQYF.